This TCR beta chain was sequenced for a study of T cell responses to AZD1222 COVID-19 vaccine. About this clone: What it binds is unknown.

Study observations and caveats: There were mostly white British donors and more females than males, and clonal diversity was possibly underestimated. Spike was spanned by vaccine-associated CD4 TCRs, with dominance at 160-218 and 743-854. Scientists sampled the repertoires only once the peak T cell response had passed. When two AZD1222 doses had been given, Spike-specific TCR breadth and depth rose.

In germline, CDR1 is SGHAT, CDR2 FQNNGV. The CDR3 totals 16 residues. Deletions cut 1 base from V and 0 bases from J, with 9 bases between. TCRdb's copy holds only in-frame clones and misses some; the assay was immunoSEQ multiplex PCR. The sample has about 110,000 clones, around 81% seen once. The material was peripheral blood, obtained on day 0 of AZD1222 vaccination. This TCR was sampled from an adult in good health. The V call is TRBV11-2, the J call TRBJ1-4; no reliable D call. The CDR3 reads CASSLASPATNEKLFF. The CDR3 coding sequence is TGTGCCAGCAGCTTAGCATCACCAGCAACTAATGAAAAACTGTTTTTT.